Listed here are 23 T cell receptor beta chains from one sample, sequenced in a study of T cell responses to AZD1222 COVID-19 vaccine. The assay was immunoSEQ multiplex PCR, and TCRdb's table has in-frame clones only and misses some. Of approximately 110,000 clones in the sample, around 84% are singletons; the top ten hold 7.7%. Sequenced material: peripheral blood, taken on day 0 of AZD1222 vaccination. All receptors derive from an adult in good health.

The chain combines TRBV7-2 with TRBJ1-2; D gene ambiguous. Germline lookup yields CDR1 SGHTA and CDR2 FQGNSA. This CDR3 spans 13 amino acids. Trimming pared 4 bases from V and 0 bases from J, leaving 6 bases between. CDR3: CASSSKTNYGYTF. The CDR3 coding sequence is TGTGCCAGCAGCTCGAAAACTAACTATGGCTACACCTTC.

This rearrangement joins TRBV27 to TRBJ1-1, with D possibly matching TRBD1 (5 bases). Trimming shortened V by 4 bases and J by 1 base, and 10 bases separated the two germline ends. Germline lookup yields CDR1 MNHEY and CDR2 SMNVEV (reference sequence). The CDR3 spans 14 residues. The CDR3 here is CASSSLGQNTEAFF. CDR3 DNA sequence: TGTGCCAGCAGTTCACTAGGACAGAACACTGAAGCTTTCTTT.

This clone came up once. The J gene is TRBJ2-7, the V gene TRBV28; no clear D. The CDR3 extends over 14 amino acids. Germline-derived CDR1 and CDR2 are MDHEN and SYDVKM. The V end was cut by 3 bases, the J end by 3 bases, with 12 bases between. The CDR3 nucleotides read TGTGCCAGCAGTTTGATCGGCACCCTCTACGAGCAGTACTTC. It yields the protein CASSLIGTLYEQYF.

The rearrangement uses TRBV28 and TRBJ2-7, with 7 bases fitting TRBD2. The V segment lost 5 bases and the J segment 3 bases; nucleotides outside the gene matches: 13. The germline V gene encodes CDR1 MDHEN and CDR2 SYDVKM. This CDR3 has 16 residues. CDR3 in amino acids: CASSPNPGRGSYEQYF. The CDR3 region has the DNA TGTGCCAGCAGTCCCAACCCGGGGCGGGGGAGCTACGAGCAGTACTTC. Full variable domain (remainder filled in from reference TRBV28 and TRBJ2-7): DVKVTQSSRYLVKRTGEKVFLECVQDMDHENMFWYRQDPGLGLRLIYFSYDVKMKEKGDIPEGYSVSREKKERFSLILESASTNQTSMYLCASSPNPGRGSYEQYFGPGTRLTVT.

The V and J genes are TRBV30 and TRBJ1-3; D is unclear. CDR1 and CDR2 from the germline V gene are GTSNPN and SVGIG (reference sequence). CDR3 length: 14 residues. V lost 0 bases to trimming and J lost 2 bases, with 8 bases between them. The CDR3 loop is CAWSVLGTGNTIYF. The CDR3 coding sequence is TGTGCCTGGAGTGTACTTGGTACTGGAAACACCATATATTTT.

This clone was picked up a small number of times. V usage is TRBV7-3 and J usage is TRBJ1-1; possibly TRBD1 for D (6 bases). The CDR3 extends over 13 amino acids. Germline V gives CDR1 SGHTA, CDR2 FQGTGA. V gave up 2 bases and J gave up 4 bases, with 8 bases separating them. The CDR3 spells CASSLGGGTEAFF. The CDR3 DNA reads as TGTGCCAGCAGCTTAGGAGGGGGCACTGAAGCTTTCTTT.

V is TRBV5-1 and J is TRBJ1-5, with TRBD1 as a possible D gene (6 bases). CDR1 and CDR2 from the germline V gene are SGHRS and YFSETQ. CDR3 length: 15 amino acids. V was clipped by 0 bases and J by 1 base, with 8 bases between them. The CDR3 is CASSLGDISNQPQHF. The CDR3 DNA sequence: TGCGCCAGCAGCTTGGGGGACATCAGCAATCAGCCCCAGCATTTT. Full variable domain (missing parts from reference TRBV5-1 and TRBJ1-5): KAGVTQTPRYLIKTRGQQVTLSCSPISGHRSVSWYQQTPGQGLQFLFEYFSETQRNKGNFPGRFSGRQFSNSRSEMNVSTLELGDSALYLCASSLGDISNQPQHFGDGTRLSIL.

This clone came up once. For the CDR3, the DNA is TGTGCCAGCAGCCAGGGGCAGGGTCAGCCCCAGCATTTT. Translating it yields CASSQGQGQPQHF. The V gene is TRBV2, the J gene TRBJ1-5; D may be TRBD1 (6 bases). Deletions cut 6 bases from V and 6 bases from J, with 12 bases between. The length of the CDR3 is 13 residues. CDR1 SNHLY and CDR2 FYNNEI come from the germline V gene.

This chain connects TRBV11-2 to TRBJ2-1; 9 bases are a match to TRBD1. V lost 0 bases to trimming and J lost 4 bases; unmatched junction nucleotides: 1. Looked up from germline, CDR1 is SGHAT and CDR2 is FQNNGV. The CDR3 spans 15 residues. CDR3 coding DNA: TGTGCCAGCAGCTTAGAGGGACAGGGATACAATGAGCAGTTCTTC. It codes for CASSLEGQGYNEQFF.

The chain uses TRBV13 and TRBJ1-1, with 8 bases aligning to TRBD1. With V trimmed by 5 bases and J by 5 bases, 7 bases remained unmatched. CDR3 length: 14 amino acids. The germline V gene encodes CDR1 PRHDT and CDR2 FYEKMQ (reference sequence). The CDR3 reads CASSRTGMGTEAFF. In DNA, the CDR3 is TGTGCCAGCAGCCGGACAGGGATGGGGACTGAAGCTTTCTTT.

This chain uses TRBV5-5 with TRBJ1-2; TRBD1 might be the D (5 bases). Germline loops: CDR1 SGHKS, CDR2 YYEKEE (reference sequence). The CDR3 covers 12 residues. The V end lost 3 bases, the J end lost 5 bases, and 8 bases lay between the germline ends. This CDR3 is CASSWGGYGYTF. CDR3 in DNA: TGTGCCAGCAGCTGGGGCGGGTATGGCTACACCTTC.

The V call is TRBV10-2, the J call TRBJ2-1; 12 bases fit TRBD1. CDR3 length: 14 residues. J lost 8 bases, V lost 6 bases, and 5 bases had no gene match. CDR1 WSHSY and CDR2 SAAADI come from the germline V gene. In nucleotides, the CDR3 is TGCGCCAGCAGCCGGGACAGGGGGCTGTATGAGCAGTTCTTC. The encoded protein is CASSRDRGLYEQFF.

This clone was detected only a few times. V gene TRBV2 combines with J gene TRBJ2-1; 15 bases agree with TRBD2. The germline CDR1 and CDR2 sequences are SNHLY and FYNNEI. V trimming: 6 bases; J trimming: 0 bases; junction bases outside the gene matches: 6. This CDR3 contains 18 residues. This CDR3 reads CASRLGLAGGFSYNEQFF. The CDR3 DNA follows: TGTGCCAGCAGGTTGGGACTAGCGGGGGGCTTCTCCTACAATGAGCAGTTCTTC. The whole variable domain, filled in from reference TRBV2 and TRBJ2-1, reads EPEVTQTPSHQVTQMGQEVILRCVPISNHLYFYWYRQILGQKVEFLVSFYNNEISEKSEIFDDQFSVERPDGSNFTLKIRSTKLEDSAMYFCASRLGLAGGFSYNEQFFGPGTRLTVL.

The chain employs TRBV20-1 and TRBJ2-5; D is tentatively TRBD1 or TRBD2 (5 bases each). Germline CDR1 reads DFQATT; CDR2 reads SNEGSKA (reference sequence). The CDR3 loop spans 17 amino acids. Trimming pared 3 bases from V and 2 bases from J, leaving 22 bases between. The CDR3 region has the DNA TGCAGTGCTAGTGGTTGGGGGTCGACAGACCTTCAAGAGACCCAGTACTTC. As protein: CSASGWGSTDLQETQYF.

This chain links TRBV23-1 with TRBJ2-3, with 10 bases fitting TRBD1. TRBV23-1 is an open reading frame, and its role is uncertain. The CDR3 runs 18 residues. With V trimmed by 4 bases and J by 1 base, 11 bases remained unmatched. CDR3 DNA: TGCGCCAGCAGTCCGAGCCGGGGGACAGGGGACGGCACAGATACGCAGTATTTT. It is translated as CASSPSRGTGDGTDTQYF.

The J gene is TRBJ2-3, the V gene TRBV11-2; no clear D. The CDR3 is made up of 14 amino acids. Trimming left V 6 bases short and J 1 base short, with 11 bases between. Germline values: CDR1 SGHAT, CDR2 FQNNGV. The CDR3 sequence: CASSSPRGTDTQYF. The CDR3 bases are TGTGCCAGCAGTTCCCCCCGCGGCACAGATACGCAGTATTTT.

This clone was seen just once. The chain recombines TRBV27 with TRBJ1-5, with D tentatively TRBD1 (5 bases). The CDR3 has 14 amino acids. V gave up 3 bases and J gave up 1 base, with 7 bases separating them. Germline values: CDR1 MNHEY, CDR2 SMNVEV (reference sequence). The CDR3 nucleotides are TGTGCCAGCAGTTTTGGGGGGAGCAATCAGCCCCAGCATTTT. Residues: CASSFGGSNQPQHF.

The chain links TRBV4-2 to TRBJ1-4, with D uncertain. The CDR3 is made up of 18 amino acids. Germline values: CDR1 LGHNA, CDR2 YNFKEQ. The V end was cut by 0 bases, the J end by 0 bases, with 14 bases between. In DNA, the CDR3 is TGTGCCAGCAGCCAAGATTTGGGCAGCCAAACAACTAATGAAAAACTGTTTTTT. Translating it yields CASSQDLGSQTTNEKLFF.

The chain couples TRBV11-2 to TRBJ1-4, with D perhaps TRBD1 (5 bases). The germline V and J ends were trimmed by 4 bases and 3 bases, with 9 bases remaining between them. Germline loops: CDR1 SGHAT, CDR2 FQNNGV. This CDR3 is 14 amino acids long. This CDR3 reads CASSSTVPNEKLFF. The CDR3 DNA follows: TGTGCCAGCAGCTCGACAGTCCCTAATGAAAAACTGTTTTTT.

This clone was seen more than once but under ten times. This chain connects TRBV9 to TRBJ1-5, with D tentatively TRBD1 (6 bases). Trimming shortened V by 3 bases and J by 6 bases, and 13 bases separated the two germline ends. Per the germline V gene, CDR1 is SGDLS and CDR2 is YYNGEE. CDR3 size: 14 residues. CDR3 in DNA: TGTGCCAGCAGCGGACAGGAGGCCGGTCAGCCCCAGCATTTT. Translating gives CASSGQEAGQPQHF.

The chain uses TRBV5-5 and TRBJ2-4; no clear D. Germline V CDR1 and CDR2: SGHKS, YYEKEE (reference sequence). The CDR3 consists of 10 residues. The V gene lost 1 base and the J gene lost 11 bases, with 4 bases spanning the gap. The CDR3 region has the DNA TGTGCCAGCAGCTTGTTGGTTCAGTACTTC. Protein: CASSLLVQYF.

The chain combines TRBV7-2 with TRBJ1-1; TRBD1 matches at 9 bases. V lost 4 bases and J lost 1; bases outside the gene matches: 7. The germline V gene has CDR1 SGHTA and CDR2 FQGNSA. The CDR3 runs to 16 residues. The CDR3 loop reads CASSSQGAEQNTEAFF. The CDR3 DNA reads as TGTGCCAGCAGCTCACAGGGGGCCGAACAGAACACTGAAGCTTTCTTT.

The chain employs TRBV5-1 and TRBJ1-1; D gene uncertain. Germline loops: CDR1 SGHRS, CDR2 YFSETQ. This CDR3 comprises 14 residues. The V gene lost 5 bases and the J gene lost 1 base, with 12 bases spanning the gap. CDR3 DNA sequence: TGCGCCAGCAGGGTAGGGTCCGGGAACACTGAAGCTTTCTTT. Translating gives CASRVGSGNTEAFF.